One T cell receptor (beta chain) is described in this entry. The method was immunoSEQ multiplex PCR; TCRdb's version includes in-frame clones alone and lacks a portion of them. This table has over 85,000 clones, around 81% appearing once. The entry originates in a study of PD-1 blockade in classical Hodgkin lymphoma. In every patient, relapse followed autologous stem cell transplantation, while exposure to brentuximab vedotin differed. Trimming took 5 bases from V and 1 from J, leaving 9 bases between them. The CDR3 consists of 14 residues. From germline, CDR1 is SGHTA and CDR2 FQGNSA. This sequence joins TRBV7-2 and TRBJ1-5; D is ambiguous. This clonotype was obtained from a human donor with classical Hodgkin lymphoma. This material consisted of peripheral blood mononuclear cells (PBMCs), taken before the second cycle of nivolumab. The CDR3 DNA reads TGTGCCAGCAGCCGCCAGGAGAGCAATCAGCCCCAGCATTTT. Protein product: CASSRQESNQPQHF.